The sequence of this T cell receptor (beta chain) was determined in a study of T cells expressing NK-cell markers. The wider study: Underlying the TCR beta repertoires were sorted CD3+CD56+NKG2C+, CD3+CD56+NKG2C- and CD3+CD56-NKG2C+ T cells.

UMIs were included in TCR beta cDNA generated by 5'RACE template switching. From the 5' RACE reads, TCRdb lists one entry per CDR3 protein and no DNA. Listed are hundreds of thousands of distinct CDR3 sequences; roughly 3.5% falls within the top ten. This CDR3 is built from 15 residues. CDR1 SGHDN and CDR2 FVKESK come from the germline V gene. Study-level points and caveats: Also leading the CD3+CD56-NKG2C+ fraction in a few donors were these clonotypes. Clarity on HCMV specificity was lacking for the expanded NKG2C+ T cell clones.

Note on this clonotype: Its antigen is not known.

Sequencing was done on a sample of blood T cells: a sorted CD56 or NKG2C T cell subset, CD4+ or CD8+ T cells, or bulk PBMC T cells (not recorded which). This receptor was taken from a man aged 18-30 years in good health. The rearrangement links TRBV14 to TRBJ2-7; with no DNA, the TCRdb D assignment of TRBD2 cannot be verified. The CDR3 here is CASSQFAGGTYEQYF.